These 4 T cell receptor beta chains were sequenced from one sample in a study of blood T cell repertoires in COVID-19. The table came from immunoSEQ multiplex PCR; TCRdb's copy has only in-frame clones and leaves some out. The sample lists more than 55,000 clones, around 67% occurring once. Sequencing was carried out using peripheral blood. All receptors derive from a woman aged 65 to 85 with acute or convalescent COVID-19.

The J gene is TRBJ1-1, the V gene TRBV12-3 or TRBV12-4; weak D call: TRBD1 (5 bases). Between the trimmed V and J ends, which lost 6 bases and 4 bases, there was a span of 9 bases. This CDR3 has 12 amino acids. CDR3 DNA: TGTGCCAGCAGACCAGGGTCCACTGAAGCTTTCTTT. Protein product: CASRPGSTEAFF.

The rearrangement links TRBV7-3 to TRBJ1-1, with TRBD1 as a possible D gene (6 bases). Trimming stripped 8 bases from V and 2 bases from J, with 12 bases between. Germline CDR1 reads SGHTA; CDR2 reads FQGTGA. This CDR3 region has 13 residues. Here the CDR3 DNA reads TGTGCCAGCGCGGCAGGGGAAAACACTGAAGCTTTCTTT. Translation gives CASAAGENTEAFF.

J is TRBJ2-1 and V is TRBV3-1 (or the pseudogene TRBV3-2); weak D call: TRBD2 (5 bases). This CDR3 is built from 12 residues. CDR1 is LGHDT, CDR2 YNNKEL, per germline (reference sequence). The V gene lost 4 bases and the J gene lost 9 bases, with 10 bases spanning the gap. The chain's CDR3 is CASSPTGSEQFF. In nucleotides, the CDR3 is TGTGCCAGCAGCCCCACGGGGAGTGAGCAGTTCTTC.

In its sample, this clone was seen a few times. The chain employs TRBV18 and TRBJ2-6; possible D gene TRBD1, 5 bases. The CDR3 has 16 residues. The V gene lost 2 bases and the J gene lost 4 bases, with 12 bases spanning the gap. CDR1 and CDR2 (germline): KGHSH, LQKENI. CDR3 nucleotides: TGTGCCAGCTCACCAGCCAGGGTGGCCGGGGCCAACGTCCTGACTTTC. This codes for CASSPARVAGANVLTF.